The T cell receptor beta chain described here comes from a study of T cell repertoires in cytomegalovirus infection. This clonotype was recorded a few times. The target antigen is unknown. TCRdb recomputed calls from the reads with MiXCR, one row per CDR3 protein. The repertoire holds about 310,000 distinct CDR3 sequences, 20% to 25% seen once, with about 14% in the top ten. Germline loops: CDR1 SEHNR, CDR2 FQNEAQ (reference sequence). This CDR3 is 14 amino acids long. V was cut by 5 bases and J by 3 bases, with 14 bases left in between. The sequences come from cultured PBMCs, collected from culture after CMV antigen stimulation. V gene TRBV7-9 combines with J gene TRBJ2-7, with D unresolved. This clonotype originated in a human donor in good health (CMV status not recorded). Some clones in this sample may be carry-over from other donors' samples. This CDR3 is CASSGPGPSYEQYF. The CDR3 DNA sequence: TGTGCCAGCAGCGGGCCGGGCCCCAGCTACGAGCAGTACTTC.